This T cell receptor beta chain was found in a study of blood T cell repertoires in COVID-19. Study background: The cDNA or gDNA used as material had been derived from T cells, B-cell-depleted T cells, or PBMCs.

Germline CDR1 is MNHEY and CDR2 is SVGEGT. The CDR3 totals 14 residues. V dropped 2 bases and J dropped 4 bases, with 6 bases sitting between them. The method was immunoSEQ multiplex PCR; TCRdb's version includes in-frame clones alone and lacks a portion of them. Of hundreds of thousands of clones in the sample, 75% to 90% were seen once. Sequences were obtained from peripheral blood. The rearrangement uses TRBV6-2 or TRBV6-3 and TRBJ1-6; D is unresolved. This receptor was obtained from a human donor in a cohort sampled during active COVID-19. The DNA for the CDR3 is TGTGCCAGCAGTTACCTCGGTTATAATTCACCCCTCCACTTT. Translated, it gives CASSYLGYNSPLHF.